A single sample is the source of the 23 T cell receptor beta chains below, sequenced in a study of blood T cell repertoires in COVID-19. Sequencing used immunoSEQ multiplex PCR; TCRdb keeps in-frame clones, though not all of them. This table holds around 300,000 clones, around 88% found once. Sequenced: PBMCs or T cells enriched from blood (not recorded which). The origin of the receptors is a woman between 40 and 50 years old who had recovered from COVID-19.

J is TRBJ1-3 and V is TRBV28; a weak D match, TRBD1 (5 bases). The V gene lost 10 bases and the J gene lost 0 bases, with 22 bases spanning the gap. Germline CDR1 is MDHEN and CDR2 is SYDVKM. The CDR3 is 17 residues long. CDR3 coding DNA: TGTGCCACCCTTCCCTGGGGGAGGGGAGTCTCTGGAAACACCATATATTTT. It encodes CATLPWGRGVSGNTIYF.

The J gene is TRBJ2-2, the V gene TRBV28, with a possible D match to TRBD1 (7 bases). The CDR3 covers 15 residues. Germline V gene data show CDR1 as MDHEN and CDR2 as SYDVKM. Trimming took 6 bases from V and 5 from J, leaving 16 bases between them. This chain's CDR3 is CASRWDSGRTGELFF. CDR3 sequence (DNA): TGTGCCAGCAGATGGGACAGCGGGCGAACCGGGGAGCTGTTTTTT.

V usage is TRBV9 and J usage is TRBJ1-2; 8 bases map to TRBD1. V gave up 3 bases and J gave up 8 bases; unmatched junction bases: 12. Per germline, CDR1 SGDLS and CDR2 YYNGEE. The CDR3 sequence is 15 residues long. For the CDR3, the DNA is TGTGCCAGCAGCGAGGGGGACAGGAAAAAGTGGGGCTACACCTTC. Protein product: CASSEGDRKKWGYTF.

This clone was seen a single time. This chain connects TRBV28 to TRBJ2-1; 14 nucleotides match TRBD2. The germline CDR1 and CDR2 sequences are MDHEN and SYDVKM. The CDR3 contains 16 residues. V lost 2 bases and J lost 7; bases outside the gene matches: 4. The CDR3 nucleotides are TGTGCCAGCAGTTTAGGACTAGCGGGAGGAAATAATGAGCAGTTCTTC. Translation gives CASSLGLAGGNNEQFF.

The chain recombines TRBV10-1 with TRBJ1-2; 7 bases map to TRBD1. Germline V lookup: CDR1 WNHNN, CDR2 SYGVQD (reference sequence). After removal of 8 bases from V and 0 bases from J, the junction contained 18 bases not matched to a gene. CDR3 length: 18 amino acids. This CDR3 reads CASGLGSPGQSTNYGYTF. CDR3 nucleotide sequence: TGCGCCAGCGGCCTAGGATCCCCGGGACAGAGTACTAACTATGGCTACACCTTC.

The chain joins TRBV9 to TRBJ2-3, with D possibly matching TRBD2 (5 bases). V lost 0 bases, J lost 2 bases, and 13 bases lay in between. This CDR3 has 16 residues. CDR1 and CDR2 from the germline V gene are SGDLS and YYNGEE. The CDR3, as DNA: TGTGCCAGCAGCGTAGCGTTTACTAGTGACACAGATACGCAGTATTTT. It translates to CASSVAFTSDTDTQYF.

The chain is built from TRBV2 and TRBJ1-6, with 8 bases matching TRBD1. Germline V gene sequence: CDR1 SNHLY, CDR2 FYNNEI. The CDR3 is 16 amino acids. V trimming: 4 bases; J trimming: 9 bases; junction bases outside the gene matches: 11. The CDR3 here is CASSGPGQGRTSPLHF. Here the CDR3 DNA reads TGTGCCAGCAGTGGGCCTGGACAGGGAAGAACTTCACCCCTCCACTTT.

This clone was recorded once. V gene TRBV15 combines with J gene TRBJ2-7, with no clear D. This CDR3 is 16 amino acids long. Germline values: CDR1 LNHNV, CDR2 YYDKDF (reference sequence). The V end lost 3 bases, the J end lost 0 bases, and 15 bases lay between the germline ends. The CDR3 region has the DNA TGTGCCACCAGCAGCCCCAGTACACCTCTCTCCTACGAGCAGTACTTC. It specifies CATSSPSTPLSYEQYF.

CDR3 sequence (DNA): TGTGCCACCAGTGATCGTGGGGGCGGATACACAGATACGCAGTATTTT. This translates into CATSDRGGGYTDTQYF. The chain recombines TRBV24-1 with TRBJ2-3; TRBD1 might be the D (6 bases). V lost 3 bases and J 2 bases, leaving 14 bases between the germline ends. This CDR3 comprises 16 residues. In germline, CDR1 is KGHDR, CDR2 SFDVKD.

This rearrangement joins TRBV10-2 to TRBJ2-3; 7 bases are a match to TRBD2. V gave up 11 bases and J gave up 6 bases; unmatched junction bases: 5. Germline CDR1 is WSHSY and CDR2 is SAAADI. CDR3 length: 11 amino acids. CDR3 nucleotides: TGCGCCGCCGGGAGGCGTGATACGCAGTATTTT. Its translation is CAAGRRDTQYF.

The V and J genes are TRBV28 and TRBJ2-7; a weak D match, TRBD1 (5 bases). CDR3 length equals 11 residues. Looked up from germline, CDR1 is MDHEN and CDR2 is SYDVKM. V lost 3 bases and J lost 6, with 6 bases in between. The CDR3 is CASSFQGEQYF. In DNA form, the CDR3 reads TGTGCCAGCAGTTTCCAGGGCGAGCAGTACTTC. The full variable domain, in which reference TRBV28 and TRBJ2-7 provide the parts outside the CDR3, is DVKVTQSSRYLVKRTGEKVFLECVQDMDHENMFWYRQDPGLGLRLIYFSYDVKMKEKGDIPEGYSVSREKKERFSLILESASTNQTSMYLCASSFQGEQYFGPGTRLTVT.

The chain has TRBV7-2 and TRBJ2-1; TRBD1 matches at 8 bases. The CDR3 consists of 13 residues. CDR1 is SGHTA, CDR2 FQGNSA, per germline. With V trimmed by 2 bases and J by 12 bases, 6 bases remained unmatched. CDR3 bases: TGTGCCAGCAGCTTATCCCAGACAGGGGCGCAGTTCTTC. Its translation: CASSLSQTGAQFF.

The chain links TRBV5-1 to TRBJ1-2; TRBD1 might be the D (5 bases). CDR1 and CDR2 from the germline V gene are SGHRS and YFSETQ. This CDR3 region has 16 residues. The ends were cut back, 4 bases at V and 0 bases at J, with 16 bases in the middle. The CDR3 DNA reads TGCGCCAGCAGCCTGACACCAGGGTTTGCTAACTATGGCTACACCTTC. Translation: CASSLTPGFANYGYTF.

The rearrangement joins TRBV11-1 to TRBJ2-5; D is perhaps TRBD2 (9 bases). CDR3 size: 16 residues. The germline gives CDR1 SGHAT, CDR2 FQDESV (reference sequence). V was clipped by 5 bases and J by 4 bases, with 20 bases between them. CDR3 nucleotide sequence: TGTGCCAGCAGCCTGGACAGGGTACTAGCGGGAGAGACCCAGTACTTC. Encoded protein: CASSLDRVLAGETQYF.

This clone was observed a handful of times. The chain joins TRBV6-5 to TRBJ1-2; possibly TRBD1 for D (5 bases). V dropped 4 bases and J dropped 8 bases, with 11 bases sitting between them. The CDR3 has 12 residues. CDR1 MNHEY and CDR2 SVGAGI come from the germline V gene. CDR3 DNA sequence: TGTGCCAGCAGTTTTTCAGGGTACGGCTACACCTTC. Amino acids: CASSFSGYGYTF.

The chain carries TRBV4-3 and TRBJ2-1; unclear D gene. The V end lost 0 bases, the J end lost 9 bases, and 6 bases lay between the germline ends. The germline CDR1 and CDR2 sequences are LGHNA and YSLEER. The CDR3 extends over 12 amino acids. CDR3 nucleotide sequence: TGCGCCAGCAGCCAAGATCGGGTTGAGCAGTTCTTC. Its protein is CASSQDRVEQFF.

Only a few counts were recorded for this clone. The J gene is TRBJ2-7, the V gene TRBV5-1; no clear D gene. The CDR3 sequence is 9 residues long. Germline values: CDR1 SGHRS, CDR2 YFSETQ. Between the trimmed V and J ends, which lost 10 bases and 6 bases, there was a span of 8 bases. The CDR3 is CAGCREQYF. The CDR3 DNA is TGCGCCGGCTGCCGCGAGCAGTACTTC.

This chain links TRBV25-1 with TRBJ1-2; 7 nucleotides agree with TRBD1. Germline CDR1 and CDR2: MGHDK and SYGVNS. The CDR3 loop spans 15 amino acids. V lost 0 bases and J lost 3; bases outside the gene matches: 4. CDR3 DNA sequence: TGTGCCAGCAGTGAATATAACAGGGGCCACTATGGCTACACCTTC. This gives the protein CASSEYNRGHYGYTF.

The chain joins TRBV7-2 to TRBJ2-7, with D maybe TRBD1 (8 bases). The CDR3 extends over 15 amino acids. The V gene's germline CDR1 is SGHTA and CDR2 FQGNSA. V shed 6 bases and J shed 3 bases, with 18 bases lying between them. CDR3 sequence reads: CASREQGGGVYEQYF. CDR3 nucleotide sequence: TGTGCCAGCAGAGAACAGGGGGGAGGGGTCTACGAGCAGTACTTC. The full variable domain, rest sourced from reference TRBV7-2 and TRBJ2-7, is GAGVSQSPSNKVTEKGKDVELRCDPISGHTALYWYRQSLGQGLEFLIYFQGNSAPDKSGLPSDRFSAERTGGSVSTLTIQRTQQEDSAVYLCASREQGGGVYEQYFGPGTRLTVT.

This chain links TRBV13 with TRBJ1-3; D ambiguous. The CDR3 runs 15 residues. CDR1 is PRHDT, CDR2 FYEKMQ, per germline (reference sequence). The V and J ends lost 0 bases and 5 bases respectively, with 11 bases between them. The CDR3 sequence is CASSLGGLGRNTIYF. CDR3 nucleotide sequence: TGTGCCAGCAGCTTAGGTGGACTGGGCAGAAACACCATATATTTT.

This rearrangement joins TRBV20-1 to TRBJ2-5; 11 nucleotides line up with TRBD2. The V gene end was trimmed by 3 bases and the J gene end by 2 bases; junction bases not matched to a gene: 5. Germline CDR1 and CDR2: DFQATT and SNEGSKA (reference sequence). This CDR3 has 15 residues. The CDR3 reads CSASRLAGSQETQYF. Here the CDR3 DNA reads TGCAGTGCTAGTAGACTAGCGGGATCGCAAGAGACCCAGTACTTC.

The CDR3 spells CASSPTLGLAGGETQYF. CDR3 DNA sequence: TGTGCCAGCAGTCCAACCCTGGGACTAGCGGGCGGAGAGACCCAGTACTTC. V usage is TRBV28 and J usage is TRBJ2-5; 12 bases fit TRBD2. The CDR3 has 17 residues. V gave up 5 bases and J gave up 4 bases; unmatched junction bases: 11. The germline CDR1 and CDR2 sequences are MDHEN and SYDVKM.

V is TRBV19 and J is TRBJ2-5; weak D call: TRBD1 (5 bases). Germline CDR1 is LNHDA and CDR2 is SQIVND (reference sequence). CDR3 length equals 15 residues. Trimming cost V 7 bases and J 5 bases, with 20 bases left between them. The DNA of the CDR3 is TGTGCCAGTACCTCAACAGGAAAGGGTTTCGAGACCCAGTACTTC. This gives the protein CASTSTGKGFETQYF.